This T cell receptor beta chain was captured in a study of CD8 T cells in ankylosing spondylitis. Study observations and caveats: There was reportedly significant enrichment of clones that were disease-linked in matched ankylosing spondylitis synovial fluid. Blood of patients with ankylosing spondylitis appeared to be characterized by a TCR beta motif of eight highly homologous variants.

About this clonotype itself: The antigen is not known.

Molecular-barcoded quantitative 5'-RACE produced these TCR beta libraries. One entry per CDR3 protein results from TCRdb running MiXCR on the 5' RACE reads. The table lists some 840,000 distinct CDR3 sequences, approximately 10% of them singletons. The CDR3 consists of 14 residues. Trimming cost V 7 bases and J 3 bases; bases outside gene matches: 7. Looked up from germline, CDR1 is MDHEN and CDR2 is SYDVKM. Sequences were obtained from blood, either unsorted or a sorted T cell fraction (not recorded which). The gene calls are TRBV28 and TRBJ2-7; 9 bases are a match to TRBD1. This clonotype was sampled from a male donor with ankylosing spondylitis. This CDR3 reads CASIDSGQGYEQYF. The CDR3 bases are TGTGCCAGCATCGATTCGGGACAGGGCTACGAGCAGTACTTC. Complete variable domain (other parts from reference TRBV28 and TRBJ2-7): DVKVTQSSRYLVKRTGEKVFLECVQDMDHENMFWYRQDPGLGLRLIYFSYDVKMKEKGDIPEGYSVSREKKERFSLILESASTNQTSMYLCASIDSGQGYEQYFGPGTRLTVT.